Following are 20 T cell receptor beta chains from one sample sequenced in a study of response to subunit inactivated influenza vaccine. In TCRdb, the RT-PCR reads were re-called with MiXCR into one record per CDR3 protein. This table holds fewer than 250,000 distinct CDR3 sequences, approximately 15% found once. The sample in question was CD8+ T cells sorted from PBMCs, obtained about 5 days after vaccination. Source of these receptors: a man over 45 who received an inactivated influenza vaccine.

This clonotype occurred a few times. The CDR3 loop is CASSQSGSGYTF. In nucleotides, the CDR3 is TGTGCCAGCAGCCAATCAGGGAGTGGCTACACCTTC. The gene calls are TRBV4-2 and TRBJ1-2, with a weak D call TRBD1 (5 bases). V gave up 2 bases and J gave up 7 bases, with 8 bases separating them. CDR3 size: 12 residues. Germline CDR1 reads LGHNA; CDR2 reads YNFKEQ.

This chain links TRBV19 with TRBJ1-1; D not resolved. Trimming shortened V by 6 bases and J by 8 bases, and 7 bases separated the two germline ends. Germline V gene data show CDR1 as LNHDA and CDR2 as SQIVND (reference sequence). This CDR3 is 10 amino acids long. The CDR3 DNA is TGTGCCAGTAGCGGGATGGAAGCTTTCTTT. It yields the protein CASSGMEAFF.

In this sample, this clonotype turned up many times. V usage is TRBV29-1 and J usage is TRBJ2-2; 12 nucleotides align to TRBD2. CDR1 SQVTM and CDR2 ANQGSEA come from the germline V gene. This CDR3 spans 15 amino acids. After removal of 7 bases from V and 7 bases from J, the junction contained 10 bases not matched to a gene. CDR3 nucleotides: TGCAGCGCCGAGGGACTAGCGGGCAGGGACGGGGAGCTGTTTTTT. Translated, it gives CSAEGLAGRDGELFF.

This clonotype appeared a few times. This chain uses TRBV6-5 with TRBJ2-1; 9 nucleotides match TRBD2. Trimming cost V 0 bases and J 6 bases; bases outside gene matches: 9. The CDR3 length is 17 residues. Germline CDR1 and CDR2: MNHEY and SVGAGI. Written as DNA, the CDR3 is TGTGCCAGCAGTTACTCCGAGGCTAGCGGGACTAGCAATGAGCAGTTCTTC. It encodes CASSYSEASGTSNEQFF.

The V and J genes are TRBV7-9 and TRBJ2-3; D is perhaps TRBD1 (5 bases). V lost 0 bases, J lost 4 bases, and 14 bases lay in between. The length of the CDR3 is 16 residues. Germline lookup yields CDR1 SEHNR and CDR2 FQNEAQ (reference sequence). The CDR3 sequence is CASSLAWRQGADTQYF. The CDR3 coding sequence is TGTGCCAGCAGCTTAGCGTGGCGGCAGGGTGCAGATACGCAGTATTTT.

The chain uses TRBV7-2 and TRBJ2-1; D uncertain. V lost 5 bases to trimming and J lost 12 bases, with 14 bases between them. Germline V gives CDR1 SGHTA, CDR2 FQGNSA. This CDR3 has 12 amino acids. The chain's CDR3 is CASSPSLLWQFF. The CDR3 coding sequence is TGTGCCAGCAGCCCATCCTTACTGTGGCAGTTCTTC.

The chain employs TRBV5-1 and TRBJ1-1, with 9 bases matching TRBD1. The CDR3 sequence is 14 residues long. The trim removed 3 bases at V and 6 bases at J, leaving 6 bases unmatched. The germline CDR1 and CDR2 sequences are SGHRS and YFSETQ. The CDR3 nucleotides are TGCGCCAGCAGCTACACAGGGGGCACCCCTGAAGCTTTCTTT. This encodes CASSYTGGTPEAFF.

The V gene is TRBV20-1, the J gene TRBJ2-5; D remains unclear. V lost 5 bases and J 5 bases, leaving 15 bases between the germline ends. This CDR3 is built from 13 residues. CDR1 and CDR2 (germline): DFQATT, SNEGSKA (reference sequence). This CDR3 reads CSAWSLPPETQYF. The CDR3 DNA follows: TGCAGTGCTTGGTCCCTGCCTCCGGAGACCCAGTACTTC.

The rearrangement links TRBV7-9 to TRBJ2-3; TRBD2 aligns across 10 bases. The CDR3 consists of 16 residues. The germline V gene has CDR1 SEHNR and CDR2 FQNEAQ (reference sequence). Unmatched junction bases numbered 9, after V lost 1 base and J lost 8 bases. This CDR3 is CASSLGLAGSVGTQYF. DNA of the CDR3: TGTGCCAGCAGCTTAGGACTAGCGGGTTCGGTTGGTACGCAGTATTTT.

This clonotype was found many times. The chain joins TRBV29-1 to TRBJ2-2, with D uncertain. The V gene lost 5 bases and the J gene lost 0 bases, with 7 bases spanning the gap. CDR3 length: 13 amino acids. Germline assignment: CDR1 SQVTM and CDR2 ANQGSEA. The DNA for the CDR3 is TGCAGCGTTCTCAGGACGAACACCGGGGAGCTGTTTTTT. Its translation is CSVLRTNTGELFF.

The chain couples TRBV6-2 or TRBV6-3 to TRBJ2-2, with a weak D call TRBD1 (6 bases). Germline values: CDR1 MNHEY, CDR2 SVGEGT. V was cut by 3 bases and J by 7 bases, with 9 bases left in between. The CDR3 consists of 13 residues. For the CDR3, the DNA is TGTGCCAGCAGTTATCTCAGGGGCGGGGAGCTGTTTTTT. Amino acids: CASSYLRGGELFF.

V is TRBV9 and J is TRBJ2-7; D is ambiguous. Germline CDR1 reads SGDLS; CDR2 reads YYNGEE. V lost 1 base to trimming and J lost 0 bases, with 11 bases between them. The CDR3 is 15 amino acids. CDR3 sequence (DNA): TGTGCCAGCAGCGTATCTGACGGAAGCTCCTACGAGCAGTACTTC. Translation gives CASSVSDGSSYEQYF.

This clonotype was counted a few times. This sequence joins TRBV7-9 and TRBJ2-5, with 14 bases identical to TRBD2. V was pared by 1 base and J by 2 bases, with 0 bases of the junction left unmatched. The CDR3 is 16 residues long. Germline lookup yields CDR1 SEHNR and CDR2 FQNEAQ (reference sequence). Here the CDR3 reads CASSLGLAGGQETQYF. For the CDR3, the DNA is TGTGCCAGCAGCTTAGGACTAGCGGGAGGGCAAGAGACCCAGTACTTC.

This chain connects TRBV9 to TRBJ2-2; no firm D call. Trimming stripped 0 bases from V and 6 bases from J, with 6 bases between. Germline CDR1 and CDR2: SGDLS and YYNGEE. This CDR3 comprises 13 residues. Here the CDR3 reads CASSVGTSGELFF. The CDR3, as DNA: TGTGCCAGCAGCGTAGGAACGTCCGGGGAGCTGTTTTTT. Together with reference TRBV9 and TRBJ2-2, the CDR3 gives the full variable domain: DSGVTQTPKHLITATGQRVTLRCSPRSGDLSVYWYQQSLDQGLQFLIQYYNGEERAKGNILERFSAQQFPDLHSELNLSSLELGDSALYFCASSVGTSGELFFGEGSRLTVL.

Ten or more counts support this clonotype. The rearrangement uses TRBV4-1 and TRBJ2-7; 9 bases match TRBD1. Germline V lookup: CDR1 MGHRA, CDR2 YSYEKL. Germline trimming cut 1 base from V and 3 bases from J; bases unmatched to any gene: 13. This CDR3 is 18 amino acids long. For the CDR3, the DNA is TGCGCCAGCAGCCAAGGGGTTTTAGGCGGGACAGGGAGCTACGAGCAGTACTTC. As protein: CASSQGVLGGTGSYEQYF.

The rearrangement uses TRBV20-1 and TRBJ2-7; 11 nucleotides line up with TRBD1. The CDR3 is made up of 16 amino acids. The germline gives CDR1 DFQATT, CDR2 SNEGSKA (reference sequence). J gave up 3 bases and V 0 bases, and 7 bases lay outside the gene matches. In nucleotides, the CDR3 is TGCAGTGCTAGAGACCCCTATGGGACAGGGGGCTACGAGCAGTACTTC. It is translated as CSARDPYGTGGYEQYF.

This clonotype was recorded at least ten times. The CDR3 is CASSQGLAGGLSYEQYF. For the CDR3, the DNA is TGCGCCAGCAGCCAGGGACTAGCGGGGGGTCTCTCCTACGAGCAGTACTTC. V is TRBV4-1 and J is TRBJ2-7, with TRBD2 matching over 15 bases. Per the germline V gene, CDR1 is MGHRA and CDR2 is YSYEKL. With 3 bases clipped from V and 0 bases from J, the junction kept 3 bases outside the gene matches. This CDR3 is built from 17 residues.

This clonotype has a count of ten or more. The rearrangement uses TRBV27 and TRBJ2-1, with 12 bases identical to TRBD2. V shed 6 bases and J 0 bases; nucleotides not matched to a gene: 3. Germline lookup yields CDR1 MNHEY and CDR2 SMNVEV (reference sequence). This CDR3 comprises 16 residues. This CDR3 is CASSLTSGSSYNEQFF. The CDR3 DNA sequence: TGTGCCAGCAGCCTGACTAGCGGGAGCTCCTACAATGAGCAGTTCTTC.

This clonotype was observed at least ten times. The CDR3 DNA is TGCGCCAGCAGCTTAACTAGCGGGAGGTCTTTCAATGAGCAGTTCTTC. Translation gives CASSLTSGRSFNEQFF. The rearrangement uses TRBV5-1 and TRBJ2-1; TRBD2 aligns across 12 bases. Germline lookup yields CDR1 SGHRS and CDR2 YFSETQ. This CDR3 has 16 residues. The V segment lost 2 bases and the J segment 6 bases; nucleotides outside the gene matches: 6.

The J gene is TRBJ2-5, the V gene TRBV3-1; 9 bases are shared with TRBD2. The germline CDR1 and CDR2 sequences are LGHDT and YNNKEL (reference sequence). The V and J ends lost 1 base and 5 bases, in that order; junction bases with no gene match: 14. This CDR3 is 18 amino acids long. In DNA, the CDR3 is TGTGCCAGCAGCCAAGGACTAGCGGAGGGTCTAAGGGGGGAGACCCAGTACTTC. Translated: CASSQGLAEGLRGETQYF.